This is a list of T cell receptor beta chains from one sample in a study of blood T cell repertoires in COVID-19. Assay used: immunoSEQ multiplex PCR; TCRdb lists only in-frame clones, some missing. The table records about 480,000 clones, more than 70% of them present only once. The sequencing sample was made of peripheral blood. Receptors were obtained from a woman aged 45-65 years with COVID-19, enrolled during active disease. CDR3s include the opening cysteine and the closing phenylalanine or tryptophan. Each record gives: J gene, V gene, CDR3 protein.

>TRBJ2-5|TRBV15
CATSRDWRGQETQYF
>TRBJ1-2|TRBV27
CASSLTGNYGYTF
>TRBJ1-3|TRBV19
CASTTAAGANTIYF
>TRBJ1-2|TRBV30
CAWSVGVLYGYTF
>TRBJ1-2|TRBV24-1
CATSDPGTGYGYTF
>TRBJ1-1|TRBV9
CASRGQGNTEAFF
>TRBJ2-3|TRBV9
CASSSGLALTDTQYF
>TRBJ2-3|TRBV10-3
CASAASSGGAGTDTQYF
>TRBJ2-5|TRBV27
CASRGGTVRETQYF
>TRBJ1-2|TRBV29-1
CSVVADYGYTF
>TRBJ1-1|TRBV7-9
CASSLSAAGHFEAFF
>TRBJ2-3|TRBV19
CASTPQGGHADTQYF
>TRBJ1-5|TRBV9
CAPSPIQGDQPQHF
>TRBJ1-2|TRBV2
CASSDDRDTFYGYTF
>TRBJ1-6|TRBV7-9
CASSPTARDSPLHF
>TRBJ1-6|TRBV6-6
CASSGTGPLGSPLHF
>TRBJ2-3|TRBV5-4
CASSTMLAGADTQYF
>TRBJ2-7|TRBV5-6
CASSLGPYGGSYEQYF
>TRBJ1-2|TRBV30
CAWSVYRSPGGYTF
>TRBJ1-3|TRBV30
CAWRAVGGGNTIYF
>TRBJ1-2|TRBV9
CASSANTGGSYGYTF
>TRBJ2-7|TRBV3-1/TRBV3-2
CASSPDDSSYEQYF
>TRBJ1-2|TRBV12-3/TRBV12-4
CASWGQGGYGYTF
>TRBJ2-1|TRBV24-1
CAFREGAVNEQFF
>TRBJ1-2|TRBV6-1
CASSELISANYGYTF
>TRBJ2-1|TRBV10-3
CAISNTLSSYNEQFF
>TRBJ1-2|TRBV28
CASSLGDSYYGYTF
>TRBJ1-6|TRBV6-6
CASSNQGPSPLHF
>TRBJ2-3|TRBV11-2
CASSLGQGGLGTQYF
>TRBJ1-1|TRBV19
CASEDRGGTEAFF
>TRBJ1-2|TRBV2
CASSEEQEVHGYTF
>TRBJ2-7|TRBV18
CASSSGQGVLDEQYF
>TRBJ1-2|TRBV27
CASSLMGLGTGGYTF
>TRBJ2-7|TRBV9
CASSVSVGSYEQYF
>TRBJ1-1|TRBV18
CASSPNTGLNTEAFF
>TRBJ2-2|TRBV5-1
CASSVGSRETGELFF
>TRBJ1-1|TRBV10-3
CAINQGAVDTEAFF
>TRBJ1-5|TRBV19
CASSIREGNQPQHF